This is a list of T cell receptor beta chains from one sample in a study of cytomegalovirus exposure and HLA in healthy donors. The protocol was immunoSEQ multiplex PCR, while the TCRdb copy is restricted to in-frame clones and leaves out a portion. The table records about 150,000 clones, 75% to 90% of them present only once. The sample taken for sequencing was PBMCs. Every receptor here comes from a man aged 18 to 30 in good health and CMV-seropositive. Both conserved end residues are part of each CDR3. A D gene is named only where the DNA matches it firmly. Rows give clone size only sometimes, using once, few, many, or a class for an expanded clone.

>TRBV13|NA|many|TRBJ2-5
CASSLRAAKETQYF
TGTGCCAGCAGCTTGAGGGCTGCCAAAGAGACCCAGTACTTC
>TRBV28|NA|once|TRBJ2-2
CASSLFPVTGELFF
TGTGCCAGCAGTTTATTTCCGGTCACCGGGGAGCTGTTTTTT
>TRBV7-2|TRBD2|NA|TRBJ2-7
CASSPTSGGAYEQYF
TGTGCCAGCAGCCCAACTAGCGGGGGCGCCTACGAGCAGTACTTC
>TRBV6-1|NA|NA|TRBJ1-2
CASSLGGEVYGYTF
TGTGCCAGCAGTTTAGGGGGGGAAGTCTATGGCTACACCTTC
>TRBV4-1|TRBD1|NA|TRBJ2-7
CASSQDQDRVYEQYF
TGCGCCAGCAGCCAAGATCAGGACAGGGTTTACGAGCAGTACTTC
>TRBV5-1|TRBD1|NA|TRBJ2-5
CASSRPTGGQETQYF
TGCGCCAGCAGCCGCCCCACAGGGGGCCAAGAGACCCAGTACTTC
>TRBV7-9|NA|NA|TRBJ2-5
CASSFSAQETQYF
TGTGCCAGCAGCTTCAGCGCCCAAGAGACCCAGTACTTC
>TRBV7-8|NA|NA|TRBJ2-5
CASSYYGRGETQYF
TGTGCCAGCAGCTACTACGGGAGAGGGGAGACCCAGTACTTC
>TRBV5-1|NA|NA|TRBJ1-4
CASSFSLGGGRGTNEKLFF
TGCGCCAGCAGCTTCTCCCTGGGCGGGGGGAGAGGAACTAATGAAAAACTGTTTTTT
>TRBV4-3|TRBD2|NA|TRBJ2-7
CASSRTSGKSYEQYF
TGCGCCAGCAGTCGGACTAGCGGGAAATCCTACGAGCAGTACTTC
>TRBV11-2|TRBD2|NA|TRBJ2-1
CASSFNSGLGTYNEQFF
TGTGCCAGCAGCTTTAATTCGGGACTAGGCACCTACAATGAGCAGTTCTTC
>TRBV30|NA|NA|TRBJ2-3
CAWRVQGPSTDTQYF
TGTGCCTGGAGAGTCCAGGGTCCTAGCACAGATACGCAGTATTTT
>TRBV5-8|TRBD2|NA|TRBJ2-3
CASSLGGGVPTDTQYF
TGTGCCAGCAGCTTGGGGGGGGGTGTCCCCACAGATACGCAGTATTTT
>TRBV5-4|TRBD1|NA|TRBJ1-3
CASSFSLRRDSRVSGNTIYF
TGTGCCAGCAGCTTTTCCCTTCGCCGGGACAGCCGCGTCTCTGGAAACACCATATATTTT
>TRBV7-2|NA|NA|TRBJ2-5
CASSLGAGETQYF
TGTGCCAGCAGCTTGGGGGCTGGGGAGACCCAGTACTTC
>TRBV7-2|NA|NA|TRBJ2-4
CASSSYGDIQYF
TGTGCCAGCAGCTCCTACGGGGACATTCAGTACTTC
>TRBV10-2|TRBD2|NA|TRBJ2-5
CASSDAPSGSEETQYF
TGCGCCAGCAGTGATGCGCCTAGCGGGAGCGAAGAGACCCAGTACTTC
>TRBV10-3|NA|NA|TRBJ1-2
CAISPTGRNPYGYTF
TGTGCCATCAGCCCCACGGGAAGAAACCCTTATGGCTACACCTTC
>TRBV7-2|TRBD1|NA|TRBJ1-2
CASSLGQGTTHTF
TGTGCCAGCAGCCTCGGACAGGGGACCACGCACACCTTC